The sequence of this T cell receptor beta chain was determined in a study of T cells after yellow fever vaccination. CDR1 is SGHTA and CDR2 is FQGNSA in the germline V gene. V dropped 4 bases and J dropped 3; count of bases not matched to a gene: 9. The CDR3 totals 18 residues. They built TCR cDNA with 5'RACE template switching, a step that put in a universal primer site and UMIs. TCRdb fed the 5' RACE reads into MiXCR, producing one record per CDR3 protein. The table shows roughly 310,000 distinct CDR3 sequences, with roughly 9.4% occurring only once. Study-level points and caveats: The booster saw the reappearance of most primary-vaccination clones (96% CD4, 88% CD8). Weaker in magnitude, the secondary response showed a faster peak on day 5 versus 15.

This clonotype was detected ten times or more. Its specificity is not known. The receptor was derived from a man between 18 and 29 years old who received the YFV17D yellow fever vaccine. This sequence joins TRBV7-2 and TRBJ2-1; 13 bases match TRBD2. Here the sequenced sample was PBMCs, taken on the day of the first yellow fever vaccination. CDR3 sequence reads: CASSSARTSGGIYNEQFF. The CDR3 coding sequence is TGTGCCAGCAGCTCAGCTCGGACTAGCGGGGGAATCTACAATGAGCAGTTCTTC.